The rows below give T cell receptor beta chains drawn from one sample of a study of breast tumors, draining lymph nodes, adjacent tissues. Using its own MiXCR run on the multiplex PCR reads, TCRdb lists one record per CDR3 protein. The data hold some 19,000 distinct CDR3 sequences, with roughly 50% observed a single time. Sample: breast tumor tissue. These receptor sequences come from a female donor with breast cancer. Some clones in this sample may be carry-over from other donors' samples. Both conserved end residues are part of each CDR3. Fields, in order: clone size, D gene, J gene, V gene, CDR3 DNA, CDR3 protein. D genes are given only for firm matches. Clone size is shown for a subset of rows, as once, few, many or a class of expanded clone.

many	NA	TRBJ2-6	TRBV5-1	TGCGCCAGCAGCAGCTGGGGAAACTCTGGGGCCAACGTCCTGACTTTC	CASSSWGNSGANVLTF
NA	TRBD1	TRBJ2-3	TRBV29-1	TGCAGCGTCGGGACAGGGGGCACAGATACGCAGTATTTT	CSVGTGGTDTQYF
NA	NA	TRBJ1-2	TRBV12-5	TGTGCTGGTGGTTTGGCCATAGAGGATGGAATGGACTATGACTACACCTTC	CAGGLAIEDGMDYDYTF
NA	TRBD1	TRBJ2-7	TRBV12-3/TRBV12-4	TGTGCCAGCAAATCCCCGGGACAGGGTCTATACGAGCAGTACTTC	CASKSPGQGLYEQYF
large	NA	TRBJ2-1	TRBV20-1	TGCAGTGCAAGGGGACTCCACAATGAGCAGTTCTTC	CSARGLHNEQFF
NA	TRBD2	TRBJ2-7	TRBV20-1	TGCAGTGCTAGAGATCCAGGACTAGCGGGAGGGGTGGAGTCCTACGAGCAGTACTTC	CSARDPGLAGGVESYEQYF
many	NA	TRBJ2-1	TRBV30	TGTGCCTGGAGTAAAGGGGGGGGGTTCCCTTACAATGAGCAGTTCTTC	CAWSKGGGFPYNEQFF
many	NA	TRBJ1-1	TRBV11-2	TGTGCCAGCAGTTCTACGATTGGACAGAGCACTGAAGCTTTCTTT	CASSSTIGQSTEAFF
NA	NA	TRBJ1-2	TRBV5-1	TGCGCTAGCGGCCTAGACAACTATGGCTACACCTTC	CASGLDNYGYTF
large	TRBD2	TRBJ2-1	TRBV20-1	TGCAGTGCTAGTAGTTCGGAACTAGCGCACAATGAGCAGTTCTTC	CSASSSELAHNEQFF
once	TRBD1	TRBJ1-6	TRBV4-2	TGTGCCAGCAGCCAAGATATACAGGGGGAGACCTATAATTCACCCCTCCACTTT	CASSQDIQGETYNSPLHF
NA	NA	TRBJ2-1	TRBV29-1	TGCAGCGTTGAAGGTGCGCTAGCGAAGAATGAGCAGTTCTTC	CSVEGALAKNEQFF
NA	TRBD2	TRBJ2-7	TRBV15	TGTGCCACCAGCAGAGCCTTTGGACTAGCGGGACCCTACGAGCAGTACTTC	CATSRAFGLAGPYEQYF
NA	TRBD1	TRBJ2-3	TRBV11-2	TGTGCCAGCAGCGTTCGGGGACAGCACCCAAGAGATACGCAGTATTTT	CASSVRGQHPRDTQYF
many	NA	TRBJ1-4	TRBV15	TGTGCCACCAGCAGGGGGACACAAGGGGCTAATGAAAAACTGTTTTTT	CATSRGTQGANEKLFF
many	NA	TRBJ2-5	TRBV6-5	TGTGCCAGCAGTTACTCAGGAAGGGTGGAGACCCAGTACTTC	CASSYSGRVETQYF
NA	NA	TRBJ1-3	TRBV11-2	TGTGCCAGCAGCTTAGTGGGCAGCTCTGGAAACACCATATATTTT	CASSLVGSSGNTIYF
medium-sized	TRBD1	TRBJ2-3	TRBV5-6	TGTGCCAGCAGCGGGAACAGGGGCGGGACAGATACGCAGTATTTT	CASSGNRGGTDTQYF
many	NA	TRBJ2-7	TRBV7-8	TGTGCCAGCAACCAAATCAGGGGCTACGAGCAGTACTTC	CASNQIRGYEQYF
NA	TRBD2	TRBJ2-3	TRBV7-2	TGTGCCAGCAGTTCAGGACTAGCGGGAGGGCCGGGAGATACGCAGTATTTT	CASSSGLAGGPGDTQYF
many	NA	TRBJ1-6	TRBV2	TGTGCCAGCAGTGATGGTAGGGGAGATTCACCCCTCCACTTT	CASSDGRGDSPLHF
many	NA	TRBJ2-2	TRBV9	TGTGCCAGCAGCGTAGAAGGTAGTTACACCGGGGAGCTGTTTTTT	CASSVEGSYTGELFF
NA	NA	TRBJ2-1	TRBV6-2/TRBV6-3	TGTGCCAGCTTTTTTGTCGGCGGGATTTCGTGCAATGAGCAGTTCTTC	CASFFVGGISCNEQFF
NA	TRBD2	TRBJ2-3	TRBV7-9	TGTGCCAGCAGCTACGGGACTAGCGGGAGTGAGGTTGCAGATACGCAGTATTTT	CASSYGTSGSEVADTQYF
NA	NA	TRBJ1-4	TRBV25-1	TGTGCCAATAAAAGCAGGGGCAGGAATGAAAAACTGTTTTTT	CANKSRGRNEKLFF
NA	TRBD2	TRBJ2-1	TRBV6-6	TGTGCCAGCAGGGGACTAGCGGGAGCCTCCTACAATGAGCAGTTCTTC	CASRGLAGASYNEQFF
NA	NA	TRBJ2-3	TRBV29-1	TGCAGCGTTGAAGATCTGGGGAGAACAGATACGCAGTATTTT	CSVEDLGRTDTQYF
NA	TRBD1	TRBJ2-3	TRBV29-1	TGCAGCGCCAGGACAGGGGGTACGGTCACAGATACGCAGTATTTT	CSARTGGTVTDTQYF
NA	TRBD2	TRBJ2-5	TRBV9	TGTGCCAGCATCTGCGGGAGGGCCGGAGAGACCCAGTACTTC	CASICGRAGETQYF